This T cell receptor beta chain appears in the sequencing data of a study of T cell changes during pregnancy in multiple sclerosis (dated by TCRdb to between 2018 and 2021). A note on the overall study: In women with multiple sclerosis, the researchers looked at how the T cell repertoire shifted as pregnancy progressed.

There are 12 amino acids in the CDR3, from cysteine to phenylalanine inclusive. Just the 36-base CDR3 DNA is kept, in frame starting at base 1. Looking up the germline V gene (reference sequence) yields CDR1 SEHNR and CDR2 FQNEAQ. V sheds 7 bases and J sheds 5 bases, leaving 8 bases between their ends. A remark on this clone: What this receptor recognizes is not known. The input lacks base qualities; no much larger clone sits a single base away.

The library was prepared using the immunoSEQ multiplex PCR assay. The immuneACCESS repertoire file appears here via TCRdb, limited to in-frame rearrangements. These files lack a portion of the clones; in checked studies, under half of the deficit traces to unresolved V genes, and the cause of the others is not known. The sample includes just under 65,000 clones, with around 96% observed a single time. 2% to 3% of the sample rests with the top ten. The receptor's source is a female donor with multiple sclerosis, enrolled in a pregnancy study. The source material was CD8+ T cells from peripheral blood mononuclear cells, sampled after pregnancy. This receptor chain uses TRBV7-9 and TRBJ1-4; the D gene is not confidently resolved. CDR3 reads: CASIRGNEKLFF. The sequence in DNA is TGTGCCAGCATAAGAGGGAATGAAAAACTGTTTTTT.